These 24 T cell receptor beta chains were sequenced from one sample in a study of persistence of HIV-infected CD4 T cells. Their cognate antigens are unknown. Lysates of CMV-infected fibroblasts at around 9.8 ug/mL stimulated these cells. Sorted nonresponding memory CD4+ T cells were CD40L-negative, CD69-negative, CD45RO-high. The immunoSEQ assay was version 4, run in survey mode. The repertoire was sequenced with immunoSEQ multiplex PCR; TCRdb's copy has only in-frame clones and lacks some. The sample has over 30,000 clones; roughly 82% are singletons. The source was CD4+ T cells sorted from PBMCs after roughly 18-hour stimulation, collected from a patient who received antiretroviral therapy. Receptors were obtained from an adult woman with HIV who was CMV-seropositive.

This clone was counted once. The rearrangement links TRBV5-1 to TRBJ2-1, with D perhaps TRBD2 (6 bases). The germline gives CDR1 SGHRS, CDR2 YFSETQ. The CDR3 totals 13 residues. The V and J ends lost 4 bases and 7 bases respectively, with 12 bases between them. The DNA of the CDR3 is TGCGCCAGCAGCGGAATCGGGGGAAATGAGCAGTTCTTC. Its translation is CASSGIGGNEQFF.

The rearrangement joins TRBV6-5 to TRBJ2-1; 9 nucleotides match TRBD2. V gave up 8 bases and J gave up 0 bases; unmatched junction bases: 5. This CDR3 is built from 15 residues. Germline V gene sequence: CDR1 MNHEY, CDR2 SVGAGI. The CDR3 DNA reads as TGTGCCAGCGTTAGCGGGAGCCGCTCCTACAATGAGCAGTTCTTC. Its translation: CASVSGSRSYNEQFF.

The chain is built from TRBV5-5 and TRBJ1-2; D not certain. V was cut by 4 bases and J by 5 bases, with 12 bases left in between. Germline assignment: CDR1 SGHKS and CDR2 YYEKEE (reference sequence). This CDR3 is 13 amino acids long. Here the CDR3 reads CASSLKGTYGYTF. The CDR3 DNA is TGTGCCAGCAGCCTCAAGGGAACATATGGCTACACCTTC.

This clone was recorded only once. The genes are TRBV3-1 (or the pseudogene TRBV3-2) and TRBJ1-6; 7 nucleotides agree with TRBD1. The ends lost 1 base at V and 15 bases at J; junction bases unmatched: 0. Germline V lookup: CDR1 LGHDT, CDR2 YNNKEL (reference sequence). The CDR3 has 11 residues. CDR3: CASSQGQGLHF. The DNA for the CDR3 is TGTGCCAGCAGCCAAGGACAGGGCCTCCACTTT.

The DNA of the CDR3 is TGTGCCAGCAGACGGGAACCGGGACAGGGGACCTATGGCTACACCTTC. This sequence encodes CASRREPGQGTYGYTF. The J gene is TRBJ1-2, the V gene TRBV7-9; TRBD1 aligns across 10 bases. The CDR3 totals 16 residues. Looked up from germline, CDR1 is SEHNR and CDR2 is FQNEAQ (reference sequence). The junction had 11 bases not matched to a gene; V was cut back by 6 bases and J by 4 bases.

The genes are TRBV6-5 and TRBJ1-5, with 8 bases lining up with TRBD1. Germline values: CDR1 MNHEY, CDR2 SVGAGI. Germline trimming cut 7 bases from V and 3 bases from J; bases unmatched to any gene: 8. This CDR3 has 15 amino acids. CDR3 bases: TGTGCCAGCAATCTCGAGGGACAGGCCAATCAGCCCCAGCATTTT. As protein: CASNLEGQANQPQHF.

The chain combines TRBV24-1 with TRBJ1-2, with TRBD1 as a possible D gene (5 bases). CDR3 size: 12 residues. Germline CDR1 KGHDR, CDR2 SFDVKD. V lost 9 bases, J lost 5 bases, and 12 bases lay in between. CDR3 DNA: TGTGCCACCTTCCGAGAGGGGTATGGCTACACCTTC. Its protein is CATFREGYGYTF.

In this sample, this clone turned up a few times. The CDR3, as DNA: TGTGCCAGCAGCTTAGAATTCCGGACAGGGAAGACCTACGAGCAGTACTTC. It yields the protein CASSLEFRTGKTYEQYF. The chain recombines TRBV7-8 with TRBJ2-7, with 8 positions matching TRBD1. This CDR3 comprises 17 residues. Germline CDR1 is SGHVS and CDR2 is FQNEAQ. V shed 1 base, J shed 2 bases, and the junction held 10 bases outside the gene matches.

This clone has a single count. V is TRBV5-6 and J is TRBJ1-3; D unclear. CDR1 is SGHDT and CDR2 is YYEEEE in the germline V gene. The V and J ends lost 4 bases and 4 bases respectively, with 18 bases between them. The CDR3 consists of 16 residues. The CDR3 bases are TGTGCCAGCAGCCCGAATTTCGAGGGTACGGGAAACACCATATATTTT. It translates to CASSPNFEGTGNTIYF. The whole variable domain, filled in from reference TRBV5-6 and TRBJ1-3, reads DAGVTQSPTHLIKTRGQQVTLRCSPKSGHDTVSWYQQALGQGPQFIFQYYEEEERQRGNFPDRFSGHQFPNYSSELNVNALLLGDSALYLCASSPNFEGTGNTIYFGEGSWLTVV.

This chain uses TRBV15 with TRBJ2-5, with TRBD2 matching over 7 bases. V lost 0 bases to trimming and J lost 1 base; unmatched junction nucleotides: 8. The CDR3 has 17 amino acids. Germline values: CDR1 LNHNV, CDR2 YYDKDF (reference sequence). The CDR3 loop is CATSRDSPSGAQETQYF. The CDR3 bases are TGTGCCACCAGCAGAGATTCCCCTAGCGGAGCCCAAGAGACCCAGTACTTC.

This chain connects TRBV6-2 or TRBV6-3 to TRBJ2-3; 8 bases fit TRBD2. J lost 6 bases, V lost 2 bases, and 13 bases had no gene match. CDR1 and CDR2 from the germline V gene are MNHEY and SVGEGT. The CDR3 runs to 17 residues. CDR3 sequence reads: CASSYPTGGLGADTQYF. CDR3 DNA sequence: TGTGCCAGCAGTTACCCCACTGGGGGACTAGGGGCGGATACGCAGTATTTT.

The V gene is TRBV5-4, the J gene TRBJ2-1; 10 bases are a match to TRBD1. Germline V lookup: CDR1 SGHNT, CDR2 YYREEE (reference sequence). CDR3 length: 16 residues. V dropped 6 bases and J dropped 5; count of bases not matched to a gene: 11. The CDR3 protein is CASTIYIGQGDNEQFF. The CDR3 DNA reads TGTGCCAGCACCATTTATATTGGACAGGGGGACAATGAGCAGTTCTTC.

This chain joins TRBV2 and TRBJ2-1; 11 positions agree with TRBD1. CDR1 is SNHLY and CDR2 is FYNNEI in the germline V gene. This CDR3 has 15 residues. V shed 5 bases and J 4 bases; nucleotides not matched to a gene: 4. The CDR3 protein is CASSIRDRGYNEQFF. The CDR3, as DNA: TGTGCCAGCAGTATCCGGGACAGGGGGTACAATGAGCAGTTCTTC.

This chain connects TRBV7-9 to TRBJ1-4; possibly TRBD1 for D (5 bases). CDR3 length: 15 residues. The V gene's germline CDR1 is SEHNR and CDR2 FQNEAQ (reference sequence). With 2 bases removed from V and 6 bases from J, the gap between germline ends came to 13 bases. The CDR3 spells CASSLSVQGYEKLFF. The CDR3 DNA sequence: TGTGCCAGCAGCTTATCGGTGCAGGGCTATGAAAAACTGTTTTTT.

The chain joins TRBV6-2 or TRBV6-3 to TRBJ2-5; 11 nucleotides agree with TRBD2. CDR1 and CDR2 from the germline V gene are MNHEY and SVGEGT. Trimming at V came to 6 bases and at J to 0 bases, leaving 6 bases not matched to a gene. CDR3 size: 16 residues. The CDR3 spells CASSPLAGAYQETQYF. The CDR3 bases are TGTGCCAGCAGCCCACTAGCGGGGGCTTACCAAGAGACCCAGTACTTC.

The chain uses TRBV5-1 and TRBJ2-3; weak D call: TRBD2 (5 bases). This CDR3 has 14 amino acids. The V gene's germline CDR1 is SGHRS and CDR2 YFSETQ. Trimming pared 0 bases from V and 6 bases from J, leaving 11 bases between. CDR3 amino acids: CASSLGGVSDTQYF. DNA for the CDR3: TGCGCCAGCAGCTTGGGGGGAGTATCGGATACGCAGTATTTT.

This clone was detected a few times. This chain uses TRBV18 with TRBJ1-2; no firm D call. V was cut by 3 bases and J by 0 bases, with 5 bases left in between. Germline V gene data show CDR1 as KGHSH and CDR2 as LQKENI. CDR3 length: 13 residues. The CDR3 nucleotides are TGTGCCAGCTCACCTGGCCCTAACTATGGCTACACCTTC. This codes for CASSPGPNYGYTF.

This sequence joins TRBV7-2 and TRBJ2-3, with 11 bases matching TRBD2. The CDR3 has 15 amino acids. The trim removed 3 bases at V and 3 bases at J, leaving 2 bases unmatched. From germline, CDR1 is SGHTA and CDR2 FQGNSA. The CDR3 here is CASSFSSGRTDTQYF. The CDR3 nucleotides are TGTGCCAGCAGCTTCTCTAGCGGGAGGACAGATACGCAGTATTTT.

This clone has a single count. V and J are TRBV10-3 and TRBJ1-2; D not certain. From germline, CDR1 is ENHRY and CDR2 SYGVKD. Trimming cost V 0 bases and J 1 base, with 9 bases left between them. The CDR3 sequence is 15 residues long. CDR3 sequence: CAISESPGYNYGYTF. The CDR3 bases are TGTGCCATCAGTGAGTCGCCAGGCTATAACTATGGCTACACCTTC.

Only one count was recorded for this clone. This chain links TRBV3-1 (or the pseudogene TRBV3-2) with TRBJ1-2; 7 bases align to TRBD1. V trimming: 4 bases; J trimming: 8 bases; junction bases outside the gene matches: 10. The CDR3 is 14 residues long. Germline CDR1 LGHDT, CDR2 YNNKEL (reference sequence). As DNA, the CDR3 is TGTGCCAGCAGCCTCGAGGGAGGGGGCCGAGGCTACACCTTC. Protein product: CASSLEGGGRGYTF.

The chain links TRBV7-8 to TRBJ1-5; D is uncertain. Germline V gene sequence: CDR1 SGHVS, CDR2 FQNEAQ. V was trimmed by 5 bases and J by 0 bases, leaving 8 bases between them. CDR3 length equals 14 residues. The CDR3 spells CASSPTFSNQPQHF. The CDR3, as DNA: TGTGCCAGCAGCCCGACATTTAGCAATCAGCCCCAGCATTTT. The full variable domain, with the rest looked up from reference TRBV7-8 and TRBJ1-5, is GAGVSQSPRYKVAKRGQDVALRCDPISGHVSLFWYQQALGQGPEFLTYFQNEAQLDKSGLPSDRFFAERPEGSVSTLKIQRTQQEDSAVYLCASSPTFSNQPQHFGDGTRLSIL.

This clone has a handful of counts. The J gene is TRBJ1-6, the V gene TRBV3-1 (or the pseudogene TRBV3-2); unclear D gene. This CDR3 spans 14 amino acids. CDR1 and CDR2 (germline): LGHDT, YNNKEL (reference sequence). The V end was cut by 1 base, the J end by 10 bases, with 11 bases between. CDR3 in amino acids: CASSQGLKESPLHF. CDR3 sequence (DNA): TGTGCCAGCAGCCAAGGATTGAAGGAATCACCCCTCCACTTT.

This rearrangement joins TRBV5-1 to TRBJ1-1, with 8 bases fitting TRBD1. CDR1 and CDR2 from the germline V gene are SGHRS and YFSETQ. Unmatched junction bases numbered 11, after V lost 0 bases and J lost 1 base. There are 18 residues in the CDR3. CDR3 region: CASSLGVHPGQANTEAFF. CDR3 bases: TGCGCCAGCAGCTTGGGGGTTCACCCGGGACAGGCGAACACTGAAGCTTTCTTT. Based on the CDR3 plus reference TRBV5-1 and TRBJ1-1, the full variable domain is KAGVTQTPRYLIKTRGQQVTLSCSPISGHRSVSWYQQTPGQGLQFLFEYFSETQRNKGNFPGRFSGRQFSNSRSEMNVSTLELGDSALYLCASSLGVHPGQANTEAFFGQGTRLTVV.

V usage is TRBV9 and J usage is TRBJ2-3; the match to TRBD2 covers 8 bases. Per germline, CDR1 SGDLS and CDR2 YYNGEE. J lost 6 bases, V lost 1 base, and 16 bases had no gene match. The CDR3 length is 18 residues. CDR3 DNA sequence: TGTGCCAGCAGCGTATTTGTAGGGCGGGAGGCGGAGAGCGATACGCAGTATTTT. Residues: CASSVFVGREAESDTQYF.